This T cell receptor (beta chain) was documented in a study of T-cell memory formation after mild COVID-19. Looking at the study overall: Largely, the TCR clusters proved donor specific.

Notes on the study in general: Cross-reactive memory apparently joined, as some responding clones appeared in pre-infection memory.

About this clonotype itself: No antigen is known for it.

TCRdb processed the 5' RACE reads anew with MiXCR; each CDR3 protein has one entry. The repertoire holds approximately 340,000 distinct CDR3 sequences, with 13% as singletons. Trimming stripped 6 bases from V and 0 bases from J, with 9 bases between. In germline, CDR1 is LNHDA, CDR2 SQIVND (reference sequence). This CDR3 region has 14 residues. The specimen was PBMCs or a T cell subset sorted from them (not recorded which). The J gene is TRBJ1-5, the V gene TRBV19; D gene ambiguous. This receptor was obtained from a man between 18 and 29 years old who had mild COVID-19 (a few samples of this study predate the infection). Cell type and time point are not known. The CDR3 DNA reads TGTGCCAGTAGCGGGGAATATAGCAATCAGCCCCAGCATTTT. Amino acid sequence: CASSGEYSNQPQHF.